This T cell receptor (beta chain) came from a study of blood T cell repertoires in COVID-19. Study-level information: Samples representing acute and convalescent COVID-19 were sourced from the United States, Italy and Spain. T cells, B-cell-depleted T cells, or PBMCs provided the cDNA or gDNA that served as material.

Study processing details: Amplification of reference gene primers provided the estimated nucleated cell counts. Using immunoSEQ multiplex PCR, the repertoire was profiled, and TCRdb retains in-frame clones only, with some absent. V, J and clone size derive from that table, while D and trimming were established from the DNA sequence. This table has 200,000 to 250,000 clones, 70% to 90% appearing once. Concerning this clone: One end of the junction fails to match germline, which may point to a read error.

The CDR3 sequence is 14 residues long. Per germline, CDR1 MGHRA and CDR2 YSYEKL. The TCR comes from a man between 45 and 60 years old who had recovered from COVID-19. This sequence joins TRBV4-1 and TRBJ2-7; 9 bases line up with TRBD2. Sequencing was carried out using peripheral blood. The CDR3 nucleotides read TGCGCCAGCAGCGCAACGATTATGGCGGGAGGGTTGGGCTTC. Protein sequence: CASSATIMAGGLGF.